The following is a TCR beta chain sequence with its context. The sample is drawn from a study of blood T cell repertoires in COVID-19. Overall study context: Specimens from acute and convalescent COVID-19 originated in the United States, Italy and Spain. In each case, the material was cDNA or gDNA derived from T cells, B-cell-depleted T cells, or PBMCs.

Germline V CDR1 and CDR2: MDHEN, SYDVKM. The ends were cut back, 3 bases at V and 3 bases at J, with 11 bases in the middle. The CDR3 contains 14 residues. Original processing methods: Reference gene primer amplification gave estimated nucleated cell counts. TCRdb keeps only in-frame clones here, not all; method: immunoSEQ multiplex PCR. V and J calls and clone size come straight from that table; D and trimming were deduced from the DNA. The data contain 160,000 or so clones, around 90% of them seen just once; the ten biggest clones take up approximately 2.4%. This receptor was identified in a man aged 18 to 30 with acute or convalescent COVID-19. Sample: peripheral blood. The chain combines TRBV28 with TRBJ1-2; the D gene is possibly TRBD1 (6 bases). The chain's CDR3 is CASSFQQGDYGYTF. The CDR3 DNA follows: TGTGCCAGCAGTTTTCAACAGGGTGACTATGGCTACACCTTC.